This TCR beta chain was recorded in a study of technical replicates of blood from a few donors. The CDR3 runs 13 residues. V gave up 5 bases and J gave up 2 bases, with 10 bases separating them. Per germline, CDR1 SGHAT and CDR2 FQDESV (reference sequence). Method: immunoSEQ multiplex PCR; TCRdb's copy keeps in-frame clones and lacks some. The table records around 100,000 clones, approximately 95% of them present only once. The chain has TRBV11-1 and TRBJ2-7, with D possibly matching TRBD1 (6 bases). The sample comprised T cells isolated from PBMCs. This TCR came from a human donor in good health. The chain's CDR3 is CASSRTGTYEQYF. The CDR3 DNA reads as TGTGCCAGCAGCCGCACAGGGACCTACGAGCAGTACTTC. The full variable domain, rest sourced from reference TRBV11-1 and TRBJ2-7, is EAEVAQSPRYKITEKSQAVAFWCDPISGHATLYWYRQILGQGPELLVQFQDESVVDDSQLPKDRFSAERLKGVDSTLKIQPAELGDSAMYLCASSRTGTYEQYFGPGTRLTVT.